This passage covers 10 T cell receptor beta chains from one sample sequenced in a study of T cell changes during pregnancy in multiple sclerosis. TCRdb keeps only in-frame clones here, not all; method: immunoSEQ multiplex PCR. The table shows 80,000 to 130,000 clones, with roughly 93% occurring only once. Sequencing used peripheral blood, obtained before pregnancy. The receptors were gathered from a female donor with multiple sclerosis, enrolled in a pregnancy study.

The chain recombines TRBV29-1 with TRBJ1-1; D may be TRBD1 (6 bases). The germline V and J ends were trimmed by 6 bases and 2 bases, with 10 bases remaining between them. Germline assignment: CDR1 SQVTM and CDR2 ANQGSEA. The CDR3 contains 12 residues. Written as DNA, the CDR3 is TGCAGCGTAACAGGGTCTAACACTGAAGCTTTCTTT. Translated, it gives CSVTGSNTEAFF. Based on the CDR3 plus reference TRBV29-1 and TRBJ1-1, the full variable domain is SAVISQKPSRDICQRGTSLTIQCQVDSQVTMMFWYRQQPGQSLTLIATANQGSEATYESGFVIDKFPISRPNLTFSTLTVSNMSPEDSSIYLCSVTGSNTEAFFGQGTRLTVV.

This chain connects TRBV19 to TRBJ2-2; TRBD2 agrees at 14 bases. The CDR3 covers 18 residues. The V gene's germline CDR1 is LNHDA and CDR2 SQIVND (reference sequence). V lost 3 bases and J lost 5; bases outside the gene matches: 8. Written as DNA, the CDR3 is TGTGCCAGTAGTATCTCGACTAGCGGGAGGGCCGGGACCGGGGAGCTGTTTTTT. Protein sequence: CASSISTSGRAGTGELFF.

This chain connects TRBV6-5 to TRBJ2-5; tentatively, D is TRBD1 (6 bases). CDR1 is MNHEY and CDR2 is SVGAGI in the germline V gene. CDR3 size: 13 residues. Deletions cut 2 bases from V and 4 bases from J, with 8 bases between. DNA of the CDR3: TGTGCCAGCAGTTACATAGGGGGAGAGACCCAGTACTTC. Protein: CASSYIGGETQYF.

In its sample, this clone was seen once. The rearrangement links TRBV29-1 to TRBJ2-1; weak D call: TRBD2 (7 bases). Deletions cut 1 base from V and 5 bases from J, with 21 bases between. The CDR3 covers 17 residues. In germline, CDR1 is SQVTM, CDR2 ANQGSEA. DNA of the CDR3: TGCAGCGTTGAAGTGGGGGGGCGGGCGCGCCTCGACAATGAGCAGTTCTTC. Amino acids: CSVEVGGRARLDNEQFF.

V gene TRBV2 combines with J gene TRBJ1-5; D possibly corresponds to TRBD1 (5 bases). This CDR3 comprises 13 residues. The V and J ends lost 11 bases and 6 bases respectively, with 17 bases between them. Germline V gene lookup returns CDR1 SNHLY and CDR2 FYNNEI. DNA for the CDR3: TGTGCCGACGGGGGAGGGGACGGTCAGCCCCAGCATTTT. Its protein product is CADGGGDGQPQHF.

The V and J genes are TRBV29-1 and TRBJ2-7, with D hard to call. The CDR3 consists of 13 residues. Trimming removed 0 bases at V and 3 bases at J, with 9 bases between. CDR1 and CDR2 from the germline V gene are SQVTM and ANQGSEA. The CDR3 DNA sequence: TGCAGCGTTGAAGACGTCGCAGACTACGAGCAGTACTTC. It specifies CSVEDVADYEQYF.

This clone was observed once. The V gene is TRBV10-1, the J gene TRBJ2-7, with 8 bases that match TRBD2. Germline V gene data show CDR1 as WNHNN and CDR2 as SYGVQD (reference sequence). The CDR3 is made up of 14 amino acids. J was trimmed by 3 bases and V by 7 bases; bases with no gene match: 8. The CDR3 nucleotides are TGCGCCAGCAACAAGCGGGAGCGCGACTACGAGCAGTACTTC. Protein sequence: CASNKRERDYEQYF.

V gene TRBV6-6 combines with J gene TRBJ2-1; tentatively, D is TRBD2 (5 bases). Germline V gene lookup returns CDR1 MNHNY and CDR2 SVGAGI (reference sequence). The germline V and J ends were trimmed by 6 bases and 7 bases, with 16 bases remaining between them. The CDR3 is 14 amino acids. This CDR3 is CASSSPGKGNEQFF. CDR3 sequence (DNA): TGTGCCAGCAGCTCGCCGGGAAAGGGTAATGAGCAGTTCTTC.

The chain combines TRBV30 with TRBJ2-2; 12 bases are shared with TRBD2. The CDR3 spans 16 residues. V trimming: 1 base; J trimming: 5 bases; junction bases outside the gene matches: 5. Germline V gene sequence: CDR1 GTSNPN, CDR2 SVGIG (reference sequence). CDR3 DNA sequence: TGTGCCTGGAGTGGGCTAGCGGGAGGGGGGACCGGGGAGCTGTTTTTT. Protein: CAWSGLAGGGTGELFF. Variable domain in full (rest from reference TRBV30 and TRBJ2-2): SQTIHQWPATLVQPVGSPLSLECTVEGTSNPNLYWYRQAAGRGLQLLFYSVGIGQISSEVPQNLSASRPQDRQFILSSKKLLLSDSGFYLCAWSGLAGGGTGELFFGEGSRLTVL.

This sequence joins TRBV4-2 and TRBJ2-1; D remains unclear. The V end was cut by 0 bases, the J end by 5 bases, with 11 bases between. The CDR3 is made up of 15 amino acids. In germline, CDR1 is LGHNA, CDR2 YNFKEQ. CDR3 residues: CASSQDSSYDNEQFF. The CDR3 DNA reads as TGTGCCAGCAGCCAAGACTCTAGTTACGACAATGAGCAGTTCTTC.